This T cell receptor (beta chain) was sequenced for a study of shared clonotypes between healthy human individuals. Across the study: Donors had three CD4 naive, three CD4 memory, two CD8 naive and one CD8 memory plate apiece.

This clone was found once. Its target is unknown. This same CDR3 is encoded by further DNA sequences in the sample. The split of CD4+ cells yielded CD45RA+ naive and CD45RA-negative memory subsets. Profiling relied on immunoSEQ multiplex PCR, and the TCRdb table lists in-frame clones only, not all of them. The table has 1.5 million to 1.9 million clones, about 98% seen once. The CDR3 extends over 14 amino acids. The V gene lost 4 bases and the J gene lost 1 base, with 11 bases spanning the gap. Germline lookup yields CDR1 SGHRS and CDR2 YFSETQ. Findings of the study overall: Among the subsets, naive ones generally showed larger estimated richness than memory ones. Having only a few donors restricted how much genetic and exposure-history diversity was captured.

This clonotype was obtained from a man aged 25-40 years in good health. The sequencing sample was made of naive CD4+ T cells sorted from blood. Subset noted: CD45RA+ positively selected. The rearrangement links TRBV5-1 to TRBJ1-1; D is possibly TRBD1 (5 bases). Here the CDR3 DNA reads TGCGCCAGCAGCCTACAGACAGAGAACACTGAAGCTTTCTTT. Translated, it gives CASSLQTENTEAFF. The full variable domain, rest sourced from reference TRBV5-1 and TRBJ1-1, is KAGVTQTPRYLIKTRGQQVTLSCSPISGHRSVSWYQQTPGQGLQFLFEYFSETQRNKGNFPGRFSGRQFSNSRSEMNVSTLELGDSALYLCASSLQTENTEAFFGQGTRLTVV.